This T cell receptor beta chain comes out of a study of post-analysis software for immune sequencing data. Turning to the study itself: Both relapsing-remitting and secondary progressive multiple sclerosis featured among the disease courses, as did progressive-relapsing multiple sclerosis.

For this clonotype: No antigen is known for it.

This CDR3 spans 15 amino acids. Unique molecular identifiers featured in each of the TCR beta cDNA libraries. A population of roughly 0.95 to 10 million T cells gave rise to about half a million cDNA molecules. TCRdb reprocessed the PCR reads via MiXCR and lists one record per CDR3 protein. The sample contains roughly 800,000 distinct CDR3 sequences, under 60% of which appear only once. Regarding the study as a whole: Co-batched samples clustered tightly together by F measure. Roughly five TRBV segments were more frequent in patients than controls; TRBV5-6, TRBV5-1 and TRBV20-1 belonged to this group.

This rearrangement joins TRBV12-3 or TRBV12-4 to TRBJ2-4, with TRBD2 identical over 9 bases. The J call may not be correct, given that the DNA end is closer to TRBJ2-7. The sequence was obtained from a girl aged 5 to 17 with multiple sclerosis. Sequencing used blood. CDR3 coding DNA: TGTGCCAGCAGGATCGGGACTAGCCCACTATACGAGCAGTACTTC. As protein: CASRIGTSPLYEQYF.